These 24 T cell receptor beta chains were sequenced from one sample in a study of cytomegalovirus exposure and HLA in healthy donors. The PCR was carried out with 60 Vbeta primers and 13 Jbeta primers. TCRdb's table, derived via immunoSEQ multiplex PCR, lists solely in-frame clones and lacks some. The table has about 68,000 clones, over 75% seen once. The sequenced sample consisted of PBMCs. These receptors all come from a human donor in good health.

The chain employs TRBV19 and TRBJ1-1, with TRBD1 identical over 9 bases. This CDR3 region has 12 residues. Germline V gene sequence: CDR1 LNHDA, CDR2 SQIVND (reference sequence). V shed 4 bases and J 10 bases; nucleotides not matched to a gene: 4. DNA for the CDR3: TGTGCCAGTAGTACGGAGACAGGGGGAGCTTTCTTT. Its translation is CASSTETGGAFF.

The V gene is TRBV5-6, the J gene TRBJ2-7; TRBD2 aligns across 9 bases. Germline trimming cut 0 bases from V and 4 bases from J; bases unmatched to any gene: 5. The CDR3 totals 15 residues. CDR1 is SGHDT and CDR2 is YYEEEE in the germline V gene. CDR3 nucleotide sequence: TGTGCCAGCAGCTTGGACGGCGGGGGGGGGTACGAGCAGTACTTC. As protein: CASSLDGGGGYEQYF.

The rearrangement joins TRBV6-5 to TRBJ2-2, with a weak D call TRBD1 (5 bases). CDR1 and CDR2 from the germline V gene are MNHEY and SVGAGI. V was clipped by 6 bases and J by 6 bases, with 17 bases between them. The CDR3 length is 15 residues. The CDR3 DNA follows: TGTGCCAGCAGGGTCGATTTCAGGGCCCCCGGGGAGCTGTTTTTT. Protein product: CASRVDFRAPGELFF.

This rearrangement joins TRBV11-2 to TRBJ1-4, with a weak D call TRBD1 (6 bases). The germline CDR1 and CDR2 sequences are SGHAT and FQNNGV. This CDR3 contains 14 residues. V gave up 5 bases and J gave up 4 bases, with 11 bases separating them. CDR3 DNA: TGTGCCAGCAGCCGGGACAACCATAATGAAAAACTGTTTTTT. Encoded protein: CASSRDNHNEKLFF.

In regard to this clone: Sequence at one end of the junction differs from germline and may be a read error. The chain carries TRBV7-7 and TRBJ2-5, with 9 bases aligning to TRBD1. Germline-derived CDR1 and CDR2 are SSHAT and FNYEAQ (reference sequence). The CDR3 has 15 amino acids. CDR3 bases: TGTGCTAGCAGCTTAGGGACAGGGCACCAAGAGACCCAGTACTTC. Translation: CASSLGTGHQETQYF.

In its sample, this clone is medium-sized. This chain joins TRBV2 and TRBJ1-1; D may be TRBD1 (6 bases). Germline assignment: CDR1 SNHLY and CDR2 FYNNEI. CDR3 length equals 15 residues. Trimming left V 6 bases short and J 4 bases short, with 18 bases between. CDR3 amino acids: CASRGLQGAGTEAFF. The CDR3 nucleotides read TGTGCCAGCAGGGGTTTACAGGGCGCGGGCACTGAAGCTTTCTTT. The variable domain in full, with the rest retrieved from reference TRBV2 and TRBJ1-1, is EPEVTQTPSHQVTQMGQEVILRCVPISNHLYFYWYRQILGQKVEFLVSFYNNEISEKSEIFDDQFSVERPDGSNFTLKIRSTKLEDSAMYFCASRGLQGAGTEAFFGQGTRLTVV.

The chain is built from TRBV19 and TRBJ2-1, with TRBD2 identical over 11 bases. Germline CDR1 reads LNHDA; CDR2 reads SQIVND (reference sequence). V was pared by 10 bases and J by 2 bases, with 10 bases of the junction left unmatched. The CDR3 sequence is 16 residues long. The CDR3 sequence is CANLSGGASAYNEQFF. DNA for the CDR3: TGTGCCAACCTTAGCGGGGGGGCTTCGGCCTACAATGAGCAGTTCTTC.

In its sample, this clone was seen once. This sequence joins TRBV7-9 and TRBJ2-5; TRBD2 matches at 13 bases. Germline V lookup: CDR1 SEHNR, CDR2 FQNEAQ (reference sequence). V lost 5 bases to trimming and J lost 4 bases; unmatched junction nucleotides: 4. This CDR3 is built from 15 residues. CDR3 coding DNA: TGTGCCAGCAGCCTCGGACTAGCGGGGGCAGAGACCCAGTACTTC. This codes for CASSLGLAGAETQYF.

The genes are TRBV2 and TRBJ2-5, with TRBD2 matching over 12 bases. Losses at the gene ends were 8 bases for V and 1 base for J; bases not matched to a gene: 11. The germline gives CDR1 SNHLY, CDR2 FYNNEI. The CDR3 consists of 17 residues. CDR3 region: CASGTSGGHRLQETQYF. The CDR3 DNA follows: TGTGCCAGCGGAACTAGCGGGGGGCATCGCCTCCAAGAGACCCAGTACTTC.

The chain links TRBV7-6 to TRBJ1-4; no definite D call. Germline assignment: CDR1 SGHVS and CDR2 FNYEAQ. The CDR3 runs 14 residues. The ends were cut back, 5 bases at V and 7 bases at J, with 14 bases in the middle. CDR3 amino acids: CASSLDNFAEKLFF. In DNA form, the CDR3 reads TGTGCCAGCAGCCTCGACAATTTTGCTGAAAAACTGTTTTTT. The full variable domain, in which reference TRBV7-6 and TRBJ1-4 provide the parts outside the CDR3, is GAGVSQSPRYKVTKRGQDVALRCDPISGHVSLYWYRQALGQGPEFLTYFNYEAQQDKSGLPNDRFSAERPEGSISTLTIQRTEQRDSAMYRCASSLDNFAEKLFFGSGTQLSVL.

V and J are TRBV9 and TRBJ2-7; 7 nucleotides match TRBD2. J gave up 0 bases and V 4 bases, and 4 bases lay outside the gene matches. This CDR3 spans 14 amino acids. The germline V gene encodes CDR1 SGDLS and CDR2 YYNGEE. CDR3 in amino acids: CASSPGLHSYEQYF. The DNA of the CDR3 is TGTGCCAGCAGCCCGGGACTACACTCCTACGAGCAGTACTTC. The variable domain in full, with the rest retrieved from reference TRBV9 and TRBJ2-7, is DSGVTQTPKHLITATGQRVTLRCSPRSGDLSVYWYQQSLDQGLQFLIQYYNGEERAKGNILERFSAQQFPDLHSELNLSSLELGDSALYFCASSPGLHSYEQYFGPGTRLTVT.

This sequence joins TRBV7-2 and TRBJ2-1; 8 nucleotides match TRBD2. The CDR3 is 14 amino acids. J lost 12 bases, V lost 3 bases, and 10 bases had no gene match. The V gene's germline CDR1 is SGHTA and CDR2 FQGNSA. CDR3: CASSLLAGSLVQFF. The CDR3 DNA sequence: TGTGCCAGCAGCTTGTTAGCGGGGAGCCTCGTGCAGTTCTTC.

V gene TRBV19 combines with J gene TRBJ1-5, with D possibly being TRBD1 (6 bases). Germline CDR1 reads LNHDA; CDR2 reads SQIVND (reference sequence). The CDR3 is 14 amino acids. With 8 bases removed from V and 7 bases from J, the gap between germline ends came to 18 bases. CDR3 nucleotides: TGTGCCAGTCAGATAGGGGGGGGCCCACAGCCCCAGCATTTT. Protein: CASQIGGGPQPQHF.

J is TRBJ2-7 and V is TRBV18; D is undetermined. CDR1 is KGHSH, CDR2 LQKENI, per germline. This CDR3 is built from 12 residues. V was clipped by 5 bases and J by 2 bases, with 7 bases between them. This chain's CDR3 is CASSTETYEQYF. As DNA, the CDR3 is TGTGCCAGCTCAACTGAGACCTACGAGCAGTACTTC.

The V call is TRBV6-1, the J call TRBJ2-7, with D possibly TRBD1 on 5 matching bases. Germline loops: CDR1 MNHNS, CDR2 SASEGT. This CDR3 has 12 amino acids. V lost 7 bases to trimming and J lost 3 bases, with 10 bases between them. This CDR3 reads CASTRGGYEQYF. DNA of the CDR3: TGTGCCAGCACAAGGGGCGGCTACGAGCAGTACTTC.

This chain links TRBV7-9 with TRBJ2-1, with 9 positions matching TRBD2. Germline CDR1 is SEHNR and CDR2 is FQNEAQ (reference sequence). The CDR3 totals 15 residues. The trim removed 7 bases at V and 4 bases at J, leaving 8 bases unmatched. CDR3: CASTLAGQGYNEQFF. The CDR3 DNA is TGTGCCAGCACCCTAGCGGGGCAGGGGTACAATGAGCAGTTCTTC.

This chain uses TRBV7-2 with TRBJ2-3; D remains unclear. The CDR3 is made up of 14 amino acids. Germline loops: CDR1 SGHTA, CDR2 FQGNSA. V lost 0 bases and J lost 6, with 10 bases in between. The CDR3 sequence is CASSLADPRDTQYF. DNA for the CDR3: TGTGCCAGCAGCTTAGCCGACCCGAGGGATACGCAGTATTTT.

The gene calls are TRBV18 and TRBJ1-1; D is possibly TRBD1 (6 bases). With 2 bases removed from V and 1 base from J, the gap between germline ends came to 14 bases. CDR1 is KGHSH, CDR2 LQKENI, per germline. The CDR3 loop spans 16 amino acids. The CDR3 here is CASSPGRQGQNTEAFF. CDR3 nucleotide sequence: TGTGCCAGCTCACCAGGAAGGCAGGGACAGAACACTGAAGCTTTCTTT.

The rearrangement uses TRBV13 and TRBJ1-4; tentative D call: TRBD1 (6 bases). The CDR3 spans 14 residues. V lost 9 bases and J lost 5, with 16 bases in between. CDR1 is PRHDT and CDR2 is FYEKMQ in the germline V gene (reference sequence). Here the CDR3 reads CASRFAGVNEKLFF. The CDR3 DNA reads as TGTGCCAGTCGCTTTGCAGGGGTAAATGAAAAACTGTTTTTT.

This chain links TRBV18 with TRBJ2-5; 7 bases are shared with TRBD1. From germline, CDR1 is KGHSH and CDR2 LQKENI. The CDR3 extends over 13 amino acids. V was pared by 7 bases and J by 2 bases, with 4 bases of the junction left unmatched. CDR3 DNA sequence: TGTGCCAGCTTGGGACAGATTCAAGAGACCCAGTACTTC. It codes for CASLGQIQETQYF.

Concerning this clone: Other DNA sequences within the sample encode an identical CDR3. The chain links TRBV27 to TRBJ1-1, with D perhaps matching TRBD1 (5 bases). The germline gives CDR1 MNHEY, CDR2 SMNVEV (reference sequence). The CDR3 spans 15 residues. V was shortened by 1 base and J by 1 base, with 10 bases between the two germline ends. In DNA form, the CDR3 reads TGTGCCAGCAGTTTATGGAGCAGGGAGAACACTGAAGCTTTCTTT. Translated, it gives CASSLWSRENTEAFF.

This clone was detected only a few times. The rearrangement links TRBV6-5 to TRBJ1-5; D might be TRBD1 (6 bases). The CDR3 spans 15 residues. CDR1 and CDR2 (germline): MNHEY, SVGAGI. Trimming removed 6 bases at V and 0 bases at J, with 12 bases between. The CDR3 DNA is TGTGCCAGCAGACCCCCAGGGGATAGCAATCAGCCCCAGCATTTT. Its translation: CASRPPGDSNQPQHF.

The CDR3 region has the DNA TGCACCAGGCGGGGGAGGGAGCAGTACTTC. This translates into CTRRGREQYF. This chain joins TRBV20-1 and TRBJ2-7; 7 nucleotides align to TRBD2. The length of the CDR3 is 10 residues. CDR1 DFQATT and CDR2 SNEGSKA come from the germline V gene (reference sequence).

This clone was seen a single time. The V call is TRBV5-1, the J call TRBJ1-5, with a weak D call TRBD1 (5 bases). This CDR3 is 13 amino acids long. V dropped 0 bases and J dropped 6 bases, with 7 bases sitting between them. The germline V gene has CDR1 SGHRS and CDR2 YFSETQ. The CDR3 DNA reads TGCGCCAGCAGCTTGGCCGGGGGTCAGCCCCAGCATTTT. As protein: CASSLAGGQPQHF.